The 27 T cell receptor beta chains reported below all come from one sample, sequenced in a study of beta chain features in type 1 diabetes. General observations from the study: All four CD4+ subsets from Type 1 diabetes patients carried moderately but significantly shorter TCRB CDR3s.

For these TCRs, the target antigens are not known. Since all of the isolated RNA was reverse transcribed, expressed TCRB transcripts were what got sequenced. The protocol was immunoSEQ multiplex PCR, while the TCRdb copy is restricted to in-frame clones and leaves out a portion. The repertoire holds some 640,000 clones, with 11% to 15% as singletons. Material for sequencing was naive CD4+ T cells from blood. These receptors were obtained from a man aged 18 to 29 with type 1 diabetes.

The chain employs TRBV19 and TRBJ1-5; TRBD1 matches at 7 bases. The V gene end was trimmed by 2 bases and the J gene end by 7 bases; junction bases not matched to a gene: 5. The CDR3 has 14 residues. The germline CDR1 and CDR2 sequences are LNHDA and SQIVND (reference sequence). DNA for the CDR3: TGTGCCAGTAGTATACTAGGGGGCAGGCAGCCCCAGCATTTT. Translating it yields CASSILGGRQPQHF.

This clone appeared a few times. CDR3 bases: TGTGCCAGCAGCCGTAGCGGGAGGGTCAAAAACATTCAGTACTTC. Translating gives CASSRSGRVKNIQYF. This chain links TRBV7-9 with TRBJ2-4, with 11 bases identical to TRBD2. Per the germline V gene, CDR1 is SEHNR and CDR2 is FQNEAQ (reference sequence). V gave up 5 bases and J gave up 3 bases; unmatched junction bases: 3. This CDR3 has 15 amino acids.

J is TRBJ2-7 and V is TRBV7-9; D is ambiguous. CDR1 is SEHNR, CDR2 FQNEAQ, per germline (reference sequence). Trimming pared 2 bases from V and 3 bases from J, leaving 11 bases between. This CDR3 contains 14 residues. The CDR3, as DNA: TGTGCCAGCAGCTTACGTTGGATAAACTACGAGCAGTACTTC. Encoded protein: CASSLRWINYEQYF.

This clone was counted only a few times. DNA of the CDR3: TGTGCCTGGAGTGATACAGGGACGGGCTCCTACGAGCAGTACTTC. As protein: CAWSDTGTGSYEQYF. The chain combines TRBV30 with TRBJ2-7; weak D call: TRBD1 (6 bases). CDR1 and CDR2 (germline): GTSNPN, SVGIG (reference sequence). This CDR3 spans 15 amino acids. Trimming removed 1 base at V and 0 bases at J, with 13 bases between.

CDR3 DNA: TGCGCCAGCAGCCAAGAGGGTCGAAACACCGGGGAGCTGTTTTTT. It is translated as CASSQEGRNTGELFF. The chain uses TRBV4-1 and TRBJ2-2; D is undetermined. The CDR3 runs to 15 residues. Trimming shortened V by 0 bases and J by 2 bases, and 7 bases separated the two germline ends. Germline V gene lookup returns CDR1 MGHRA and CDR2 YSYEKL.

CDR3 in DNA: TGTGCCAGCAGCTTAGGGGCAGGGGGCTCCTCTAACCAGCATTTT. Translation: CASSLGAGGSSNQHF. J is TRBJ1-5 and V is TRBV7-2; 8 positions match TRBD1. Germline V gives CDR1 SGHTA, CDR2 FQGNSA. V dropped 1 base and J dropped 12; count of bases not matched to a gene: 11. The CDR3 loop spans 15 amino acids.

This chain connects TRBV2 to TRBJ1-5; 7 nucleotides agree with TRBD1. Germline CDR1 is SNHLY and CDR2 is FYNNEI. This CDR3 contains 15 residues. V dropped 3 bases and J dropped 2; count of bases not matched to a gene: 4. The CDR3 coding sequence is TGTGCCAGCAGTGACGGAGGGGGCGGCAATCAGCCCCAGCATTTT. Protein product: CASSDGGGGNQPQHF.

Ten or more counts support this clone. Here the CDR3 reads CASSQSGRLSPLHF. In DNA, the CDR3 is TGCGCCAGCAGTCAATCAGGGCGCCTTTCACCCCTCCACTTT. The gene calls are TRBV23-1 and TRBJ1-6, with D uncertain. TRBV23-1 is labeled an ORF, and its function is uncertain. This CDR3 comprises 14 residues. The V end was cut by 0 bases, the J end by 9 bases, with 9 bases between.

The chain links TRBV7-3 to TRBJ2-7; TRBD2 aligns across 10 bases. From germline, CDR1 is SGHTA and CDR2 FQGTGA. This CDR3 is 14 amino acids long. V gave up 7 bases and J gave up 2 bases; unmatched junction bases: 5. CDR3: CASISSGGAYEQYF. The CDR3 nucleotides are TGTGCCAGCATCTCTAGCGGGGGAGCCTACGAGCAGTACTTC.

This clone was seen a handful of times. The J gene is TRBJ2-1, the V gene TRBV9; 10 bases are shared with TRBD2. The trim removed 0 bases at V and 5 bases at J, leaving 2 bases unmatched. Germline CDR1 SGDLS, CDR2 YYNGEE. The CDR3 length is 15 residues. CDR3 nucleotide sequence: TGTGCCAGCAGCGTAGGTCTAGCGGGGGACAATGAGCAGTTCTTC. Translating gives CASSVGLAGDNEQFF.

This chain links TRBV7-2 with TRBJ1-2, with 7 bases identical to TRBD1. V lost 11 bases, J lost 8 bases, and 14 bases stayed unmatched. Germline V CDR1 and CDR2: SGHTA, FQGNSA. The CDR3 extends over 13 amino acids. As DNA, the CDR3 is TGTGCCTCTACCCGGGACAGCCCACAAGGCTACACCTTC. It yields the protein CASTRDSPQGYTF.

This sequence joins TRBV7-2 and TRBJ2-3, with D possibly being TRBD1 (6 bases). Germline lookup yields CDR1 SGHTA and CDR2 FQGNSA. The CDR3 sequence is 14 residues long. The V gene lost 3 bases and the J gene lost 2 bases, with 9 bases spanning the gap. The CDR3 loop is CASSFDRSTDTQYF. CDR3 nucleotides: TGTGCCAGCAGCTTCGACAGGTCCACAGATACGCAGTATTTT.

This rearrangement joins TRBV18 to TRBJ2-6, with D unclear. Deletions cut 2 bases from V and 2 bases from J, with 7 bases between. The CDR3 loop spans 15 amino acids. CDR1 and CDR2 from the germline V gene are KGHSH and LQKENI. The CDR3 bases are TGTGCCAGCTCACCATGGGTGACTGGGGCCAACGTCCTGACTTTC. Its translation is CASSPWVTGANVLTF. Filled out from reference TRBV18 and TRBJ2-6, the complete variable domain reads NAGVMQNPRHLVRRRGQEARLRCSPMKGHSHVYWYRQLPEEGLKFMVYLQKENIIDESGMPKERFSAEFPKEGPSILRIQQVVRGDSAAYFCASSPWVTGANVLTFGAGSRLTVL.

The chain's CDR3 is CASSRDMGANEQFF. CDR3 in DNA: TGTGCCAGTTCCCGGGACATGGGGGCAAATGAGCAGTTCTTC. The chain links TRBV19 to TRBJ2-1; TRBD1 might be the D (6 bases). This CDR3 is built from 14 residues. The germline V gene has CDR1 LNHDA and CDR2 SQIVND (reference sequence). V was trimmed by 8 bases and J by 7 bases, leaving 18 bases between them.

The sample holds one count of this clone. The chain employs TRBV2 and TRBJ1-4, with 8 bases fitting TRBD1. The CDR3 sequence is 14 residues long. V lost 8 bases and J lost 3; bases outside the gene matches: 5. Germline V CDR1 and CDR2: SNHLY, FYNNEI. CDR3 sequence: CASARQGPNEKLFF. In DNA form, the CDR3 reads TGTGCCAGCGCAAGACAGGGGCCTAATGAAAAACTGTTTTTT.

CDR3 nucleotides: TGTGCCAGCAGCTTAGGGGATAGGGGGGGCAATCAGCCCCAGCATTTT. Its protein product is CASSLGDRGGNQPQHF. The V call is TRBV7-2, the J call TRBJ1-5, with D possibly TRBD1 on 6 matching bases. Trimming took off 1 base at V and 2 bases at J, with 12 bases between the two ends. Germline V gene data show CDR1 as SGHTA and CDR2 as FQGNSA. The CDR3 is 16 residues long. The full variable domain, completed using reference TRBV7-2 and TRBJ1-5, is GAGVSQSPSNKVTEKGKDVELRCDPISGHTALYWYRQSLGQGLEFLIYFQGNSAPDKSGLPSDRFSAERTGGSVSTLTIQRTQQEDSAVYLCASSLGDRGGNQPQHFGDGTRLSIL.

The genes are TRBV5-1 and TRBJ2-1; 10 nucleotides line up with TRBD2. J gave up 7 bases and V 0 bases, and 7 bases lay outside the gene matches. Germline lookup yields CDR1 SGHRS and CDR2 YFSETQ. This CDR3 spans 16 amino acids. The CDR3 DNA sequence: TGCGCCAGCAGCTTGGGAGCTAGCGGGAGTCAAAATGAGCAGTTCTTC. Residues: CASSLGASGSQNEQFF.

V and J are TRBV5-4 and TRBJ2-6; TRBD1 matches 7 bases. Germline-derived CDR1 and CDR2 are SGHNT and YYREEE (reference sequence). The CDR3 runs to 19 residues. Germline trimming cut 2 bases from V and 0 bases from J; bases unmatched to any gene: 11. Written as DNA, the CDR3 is TGTGCCAGCAGCTTCCAGGACGGGACAGCTTCCTCTGGGGCCAACGTCCTGACTTTC. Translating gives CASSFQDGTASSGANVLTF.

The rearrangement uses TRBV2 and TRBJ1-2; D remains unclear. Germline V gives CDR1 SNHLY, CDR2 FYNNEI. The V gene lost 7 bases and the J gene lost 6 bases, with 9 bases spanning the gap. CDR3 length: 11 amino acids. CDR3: CASNRGNGYTF. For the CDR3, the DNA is TGTGCCAGCAATCGAGGGAATGGCTACACCTTC.

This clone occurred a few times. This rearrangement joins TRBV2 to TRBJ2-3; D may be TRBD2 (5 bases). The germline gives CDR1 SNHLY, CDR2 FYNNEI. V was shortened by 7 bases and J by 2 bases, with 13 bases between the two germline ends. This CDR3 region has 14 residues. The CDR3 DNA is TGTGCCAGCATGTCGGGATGGTTCACAGATACGCAGTATTTT. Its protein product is CASMSGWFTDTQYF.

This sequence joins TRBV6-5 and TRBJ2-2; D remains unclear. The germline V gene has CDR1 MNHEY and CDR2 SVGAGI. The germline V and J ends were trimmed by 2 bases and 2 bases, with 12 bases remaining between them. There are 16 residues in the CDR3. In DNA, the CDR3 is TGTGCCAGCAGTTACAGGAGACGCCCTAACACCGGGGAGCTGTTTTTT. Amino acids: CASSYRRRPNTGELFF.

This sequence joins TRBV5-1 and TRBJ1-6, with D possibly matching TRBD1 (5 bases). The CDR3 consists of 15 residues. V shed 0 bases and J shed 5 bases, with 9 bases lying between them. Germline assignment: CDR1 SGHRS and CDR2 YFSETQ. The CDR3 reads CASSLERQNNSPLHF. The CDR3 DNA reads TGCGCCAGCAGCTTGGAAAGACAGAATAATTCACCCCTCCACTTT.

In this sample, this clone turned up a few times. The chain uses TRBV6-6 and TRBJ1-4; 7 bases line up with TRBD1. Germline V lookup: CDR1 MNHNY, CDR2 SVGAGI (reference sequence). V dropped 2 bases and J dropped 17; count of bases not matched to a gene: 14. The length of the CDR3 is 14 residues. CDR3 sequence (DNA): TGTGCCAGCAGTTACACAGGGGCCATCTTGTTAGACTTTTTT. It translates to CASSYTGAILLDFF.

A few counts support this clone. In DNA form, the CDR3 reads TGTGCCAGCAGAGCTGAAAAAGCGGGGGGGCTTGCAGATACGCAGTATTTT. Translation gives CASRAEKAGGLADTQYF. This chain connects TRBV28 to TRBJ2-3; TRBD2 matches 10 bases. This CDR3 region has 17 residues. Trimming removed 6 bases from V and 4 bases from J; junction bases left unmatched: 13. The germline V gene encodes CDR1 MDHEN and CDR2 SYDVKM.

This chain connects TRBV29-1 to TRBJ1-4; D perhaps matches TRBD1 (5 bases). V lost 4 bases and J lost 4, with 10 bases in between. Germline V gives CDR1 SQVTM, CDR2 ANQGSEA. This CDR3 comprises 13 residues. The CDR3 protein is CSVVTGHNEKLFF. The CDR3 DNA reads TGCAGCGTTGTTACAGGACATAATGAAAAACTGTTTTTT.

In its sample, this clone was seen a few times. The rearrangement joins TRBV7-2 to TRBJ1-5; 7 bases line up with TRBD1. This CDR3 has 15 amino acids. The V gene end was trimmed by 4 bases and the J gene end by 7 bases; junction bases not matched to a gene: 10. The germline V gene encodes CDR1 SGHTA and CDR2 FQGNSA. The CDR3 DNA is TGTGCCAGCAGCTCCCGGACAGGAAAGGAGCAGCCCCAGCATTTT. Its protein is CASSSRTGKEQPQHF.

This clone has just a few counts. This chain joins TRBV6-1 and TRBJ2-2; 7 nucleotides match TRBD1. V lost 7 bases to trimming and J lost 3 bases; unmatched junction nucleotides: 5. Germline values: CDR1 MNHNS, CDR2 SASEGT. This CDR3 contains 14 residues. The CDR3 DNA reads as TGTGCCAGCAATCGAGACAGGGACACCGGGGAGCTGTTTTTT. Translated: CASNRDRDTGELFF.